The T cell receptor beta chain described here comes from a study of early T cells in non-severe SARS-CoV-2 infection. Researchers attached unique molecular identifiers to individual cDNA molecules. TCRdb fed the 5' RACE reads into MiXCR, producing one record per CDR3 protein. The data hold more than 20,000 distinct CDR3 sequences, with roughly 4.1% observed a single time. This clonotype was observed many times. The specimen sequenced was whole blood. This clonotype was sampled from an adult who was a healthcare worker with PCR-confirmed SARS-CoV-2 infection or an uninfected control (not recorded which).

The CDR3 protein is CASSWGTLNTGELFF. Written as DNA, the CDR3 is TGTGCCAGCAGCTGGGGGACACTGAACACCGGGGAGCTGTTTTTT. J is TRBJ2-2 and V is TRBV5-5, with TRBD1 as a possible D gene (6 bases). There are 15 residues in the CDR3. CDR1 is SGHKS and CDR2 is YYEKEE in the germline V gene (reference sequence). Between the trimmed V and J ends, which lost 3 bases and 1 base, there was a span of 10 bases.